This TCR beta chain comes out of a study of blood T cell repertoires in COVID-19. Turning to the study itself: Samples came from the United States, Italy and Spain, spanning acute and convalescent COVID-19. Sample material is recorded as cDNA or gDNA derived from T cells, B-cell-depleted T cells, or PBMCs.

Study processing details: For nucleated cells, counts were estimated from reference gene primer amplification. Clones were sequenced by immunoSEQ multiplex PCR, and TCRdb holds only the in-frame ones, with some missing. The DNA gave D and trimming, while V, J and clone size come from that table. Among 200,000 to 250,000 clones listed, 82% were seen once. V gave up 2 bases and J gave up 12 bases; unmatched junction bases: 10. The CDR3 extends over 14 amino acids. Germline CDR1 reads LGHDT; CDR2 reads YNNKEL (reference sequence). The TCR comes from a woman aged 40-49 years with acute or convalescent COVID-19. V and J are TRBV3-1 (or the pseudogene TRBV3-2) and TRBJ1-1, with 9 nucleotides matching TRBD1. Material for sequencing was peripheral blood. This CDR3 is CASSQKVGTGLTFF. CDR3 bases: TGTGCCAGCAGCCAAAAGGTAGGGACAGGGTTGACTTTCTTT.